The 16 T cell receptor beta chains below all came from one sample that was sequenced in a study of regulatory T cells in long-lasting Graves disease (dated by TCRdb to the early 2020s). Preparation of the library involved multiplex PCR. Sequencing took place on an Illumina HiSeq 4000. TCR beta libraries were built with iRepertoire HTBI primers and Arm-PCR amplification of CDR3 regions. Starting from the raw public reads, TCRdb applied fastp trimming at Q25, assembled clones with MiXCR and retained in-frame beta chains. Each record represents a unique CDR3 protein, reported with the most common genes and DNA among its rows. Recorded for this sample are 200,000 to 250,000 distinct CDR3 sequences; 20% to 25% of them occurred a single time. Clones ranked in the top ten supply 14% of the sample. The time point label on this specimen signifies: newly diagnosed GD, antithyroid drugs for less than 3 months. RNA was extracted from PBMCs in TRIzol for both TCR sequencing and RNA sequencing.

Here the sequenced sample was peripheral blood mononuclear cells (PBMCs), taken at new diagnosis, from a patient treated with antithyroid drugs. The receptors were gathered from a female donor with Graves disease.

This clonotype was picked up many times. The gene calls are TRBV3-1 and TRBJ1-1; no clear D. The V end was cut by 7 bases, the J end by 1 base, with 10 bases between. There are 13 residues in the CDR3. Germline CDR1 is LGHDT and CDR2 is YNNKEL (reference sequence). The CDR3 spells CASTLGGNTEAFF. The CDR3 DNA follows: TGTGCCAGCACCCTGGGCGGGAACACTGAAGCTTTCTTT.

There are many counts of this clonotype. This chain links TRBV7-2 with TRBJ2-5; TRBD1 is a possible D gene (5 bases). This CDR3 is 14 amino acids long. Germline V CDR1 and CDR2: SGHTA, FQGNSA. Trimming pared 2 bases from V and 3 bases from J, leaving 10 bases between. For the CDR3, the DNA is TGTGCCAGCAGCTTACAGGGCAGTAAAGAGACCCAGTACTTC. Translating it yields CASSLQGSKETQYF.

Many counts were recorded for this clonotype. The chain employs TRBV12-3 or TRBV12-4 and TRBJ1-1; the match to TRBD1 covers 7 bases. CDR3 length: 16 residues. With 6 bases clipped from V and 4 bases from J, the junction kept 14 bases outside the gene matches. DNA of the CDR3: TGTGCCAGCAGACTGGGGGACAGACCACCAGGCACTGAAGCTTTCTTT. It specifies CASRLGDRPPGTEAFF.

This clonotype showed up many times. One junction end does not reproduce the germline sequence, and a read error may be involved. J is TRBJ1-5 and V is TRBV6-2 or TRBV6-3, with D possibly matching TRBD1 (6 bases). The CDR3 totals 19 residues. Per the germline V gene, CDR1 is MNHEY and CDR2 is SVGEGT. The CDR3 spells CASRYSPTRQVISNQPQHF. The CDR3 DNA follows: TGTGCCAGCAGGTACTCCCCAACCCGACAGGTAATAAGCAATCAGCCCCAGCATTTT.

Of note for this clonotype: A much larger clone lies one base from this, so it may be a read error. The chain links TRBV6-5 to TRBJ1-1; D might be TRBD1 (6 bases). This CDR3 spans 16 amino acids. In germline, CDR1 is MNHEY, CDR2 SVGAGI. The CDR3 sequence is CASSYHLGRGDTGAFF. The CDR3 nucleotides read TGTGCCAGCAGTTACCATCTGGGGAGAGGGGACACTGGAGCTTTCTTT.

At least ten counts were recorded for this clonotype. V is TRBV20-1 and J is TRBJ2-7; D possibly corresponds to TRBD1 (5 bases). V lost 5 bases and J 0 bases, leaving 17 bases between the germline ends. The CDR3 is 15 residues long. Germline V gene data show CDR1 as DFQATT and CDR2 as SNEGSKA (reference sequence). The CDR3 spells CSASNGLDSSYEQYF. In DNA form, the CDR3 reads TGCAGTGCTTCTAATGGGCTAGACAGCTCCTACGAGCAGTACTTC.

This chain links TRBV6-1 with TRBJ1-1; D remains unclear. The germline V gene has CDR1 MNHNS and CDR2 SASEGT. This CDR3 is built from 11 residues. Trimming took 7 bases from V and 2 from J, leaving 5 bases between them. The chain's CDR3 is CASTSNTEAFF. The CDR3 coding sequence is TGTGCCAGCACTTCCAACACTGAAGCTTTCTTT.

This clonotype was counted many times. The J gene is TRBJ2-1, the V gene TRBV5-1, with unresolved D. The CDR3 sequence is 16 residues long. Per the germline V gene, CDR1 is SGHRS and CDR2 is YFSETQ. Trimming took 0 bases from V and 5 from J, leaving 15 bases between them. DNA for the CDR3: TGCGCCAGCAGCTTGGGGCTAGGAATTGGTGACAATGAGCAGTTCTTC. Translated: CASSLGLGIGDNEQFF.

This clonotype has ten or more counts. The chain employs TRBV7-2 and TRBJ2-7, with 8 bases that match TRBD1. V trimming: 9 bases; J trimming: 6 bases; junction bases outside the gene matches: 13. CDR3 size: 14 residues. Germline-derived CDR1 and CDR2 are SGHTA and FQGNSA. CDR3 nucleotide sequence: TGTGCCAGTAAAGAAGGGACAGGTAGATTCGAGCAGTACTTC. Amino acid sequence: CASKEGTGRFEQYF.

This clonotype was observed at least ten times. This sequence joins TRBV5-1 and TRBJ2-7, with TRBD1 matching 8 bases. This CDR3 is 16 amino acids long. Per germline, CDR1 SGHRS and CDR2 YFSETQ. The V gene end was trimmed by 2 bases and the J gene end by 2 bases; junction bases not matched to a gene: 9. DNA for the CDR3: TGCGCCAGCAGCTTTCAGGGGGCGACGGAACCCTACGAGCAGTACTTC. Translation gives CASSFQGATEPYEQYF.

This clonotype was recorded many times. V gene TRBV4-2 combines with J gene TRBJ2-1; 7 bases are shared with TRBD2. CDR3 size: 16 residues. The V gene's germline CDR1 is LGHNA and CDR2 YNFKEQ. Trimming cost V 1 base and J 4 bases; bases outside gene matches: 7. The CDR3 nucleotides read TGTGCCAGCAGCCAAGGCCCAGCGGGGTCGTACAATGAGCAGTTCTTC. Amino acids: CASSQGPAGSYNEQFF.

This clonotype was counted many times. CDR3 residues: CASSRTEKLFF. CDR3 coding DNA: TGTGCCAGCAGCCGCACCGAAAAACTGTTTTTT. The gene calls are TRBV5-5 and TRBJ1-4; D not certain. Germline-derived CDR1 and CDR2 are SGHKS and YYEKEE (reference sequence). This CDR3 spans 11 amino acids. Trimming took off 4 bases at V and 8 bases at J, with 6 bases between the two ends.

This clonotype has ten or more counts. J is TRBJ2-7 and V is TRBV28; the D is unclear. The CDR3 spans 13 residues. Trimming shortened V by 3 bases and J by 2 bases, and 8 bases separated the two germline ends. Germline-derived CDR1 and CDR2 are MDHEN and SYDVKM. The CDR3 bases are TGTGCCAGCAGTTTTGGCCCGACCTACGAGCAGTACTTC. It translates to CASSFGPTYEQYF.

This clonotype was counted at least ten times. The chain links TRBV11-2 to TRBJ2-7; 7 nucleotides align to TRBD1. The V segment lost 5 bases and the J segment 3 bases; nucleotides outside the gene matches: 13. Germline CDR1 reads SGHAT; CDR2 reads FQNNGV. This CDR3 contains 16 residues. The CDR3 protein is CASSPGGRARGYEQYF. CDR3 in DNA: TGTGCCAGCAGCCCAGGGGGTAGGGCAAGGGGCTACGAGCAGTACTTC. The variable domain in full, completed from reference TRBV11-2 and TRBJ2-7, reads EAGVAQSPRYKIIEKRQSVAFWCNPISGHATLYWYQQILGQGPKLLIQFQNNGVVDDSQLPKDRFSAERLKGVDSTLKIQPAKLEDSAVYLCASSPGGRARGYEQYFGPGTRLTVT.

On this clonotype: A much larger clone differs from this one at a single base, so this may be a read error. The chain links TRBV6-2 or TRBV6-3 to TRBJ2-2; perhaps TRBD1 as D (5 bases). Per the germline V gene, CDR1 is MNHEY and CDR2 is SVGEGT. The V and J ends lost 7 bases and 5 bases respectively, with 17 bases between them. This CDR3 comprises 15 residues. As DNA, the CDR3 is TGTGCCAGCACCTTGACAGTACGGGTAACCGGGGAGCTGTTTTTT. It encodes CASTLTVRVTGELFF.

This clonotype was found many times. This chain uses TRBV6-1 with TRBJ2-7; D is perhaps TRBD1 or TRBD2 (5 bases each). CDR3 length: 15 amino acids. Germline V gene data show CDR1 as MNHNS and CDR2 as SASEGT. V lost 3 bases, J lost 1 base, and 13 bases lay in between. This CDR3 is CASSDLGRVSYEQYF. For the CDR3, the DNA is TGTGCCAGCAGTGATTTGGGACGAGTGTCCTACGAGCAGTACTTC.